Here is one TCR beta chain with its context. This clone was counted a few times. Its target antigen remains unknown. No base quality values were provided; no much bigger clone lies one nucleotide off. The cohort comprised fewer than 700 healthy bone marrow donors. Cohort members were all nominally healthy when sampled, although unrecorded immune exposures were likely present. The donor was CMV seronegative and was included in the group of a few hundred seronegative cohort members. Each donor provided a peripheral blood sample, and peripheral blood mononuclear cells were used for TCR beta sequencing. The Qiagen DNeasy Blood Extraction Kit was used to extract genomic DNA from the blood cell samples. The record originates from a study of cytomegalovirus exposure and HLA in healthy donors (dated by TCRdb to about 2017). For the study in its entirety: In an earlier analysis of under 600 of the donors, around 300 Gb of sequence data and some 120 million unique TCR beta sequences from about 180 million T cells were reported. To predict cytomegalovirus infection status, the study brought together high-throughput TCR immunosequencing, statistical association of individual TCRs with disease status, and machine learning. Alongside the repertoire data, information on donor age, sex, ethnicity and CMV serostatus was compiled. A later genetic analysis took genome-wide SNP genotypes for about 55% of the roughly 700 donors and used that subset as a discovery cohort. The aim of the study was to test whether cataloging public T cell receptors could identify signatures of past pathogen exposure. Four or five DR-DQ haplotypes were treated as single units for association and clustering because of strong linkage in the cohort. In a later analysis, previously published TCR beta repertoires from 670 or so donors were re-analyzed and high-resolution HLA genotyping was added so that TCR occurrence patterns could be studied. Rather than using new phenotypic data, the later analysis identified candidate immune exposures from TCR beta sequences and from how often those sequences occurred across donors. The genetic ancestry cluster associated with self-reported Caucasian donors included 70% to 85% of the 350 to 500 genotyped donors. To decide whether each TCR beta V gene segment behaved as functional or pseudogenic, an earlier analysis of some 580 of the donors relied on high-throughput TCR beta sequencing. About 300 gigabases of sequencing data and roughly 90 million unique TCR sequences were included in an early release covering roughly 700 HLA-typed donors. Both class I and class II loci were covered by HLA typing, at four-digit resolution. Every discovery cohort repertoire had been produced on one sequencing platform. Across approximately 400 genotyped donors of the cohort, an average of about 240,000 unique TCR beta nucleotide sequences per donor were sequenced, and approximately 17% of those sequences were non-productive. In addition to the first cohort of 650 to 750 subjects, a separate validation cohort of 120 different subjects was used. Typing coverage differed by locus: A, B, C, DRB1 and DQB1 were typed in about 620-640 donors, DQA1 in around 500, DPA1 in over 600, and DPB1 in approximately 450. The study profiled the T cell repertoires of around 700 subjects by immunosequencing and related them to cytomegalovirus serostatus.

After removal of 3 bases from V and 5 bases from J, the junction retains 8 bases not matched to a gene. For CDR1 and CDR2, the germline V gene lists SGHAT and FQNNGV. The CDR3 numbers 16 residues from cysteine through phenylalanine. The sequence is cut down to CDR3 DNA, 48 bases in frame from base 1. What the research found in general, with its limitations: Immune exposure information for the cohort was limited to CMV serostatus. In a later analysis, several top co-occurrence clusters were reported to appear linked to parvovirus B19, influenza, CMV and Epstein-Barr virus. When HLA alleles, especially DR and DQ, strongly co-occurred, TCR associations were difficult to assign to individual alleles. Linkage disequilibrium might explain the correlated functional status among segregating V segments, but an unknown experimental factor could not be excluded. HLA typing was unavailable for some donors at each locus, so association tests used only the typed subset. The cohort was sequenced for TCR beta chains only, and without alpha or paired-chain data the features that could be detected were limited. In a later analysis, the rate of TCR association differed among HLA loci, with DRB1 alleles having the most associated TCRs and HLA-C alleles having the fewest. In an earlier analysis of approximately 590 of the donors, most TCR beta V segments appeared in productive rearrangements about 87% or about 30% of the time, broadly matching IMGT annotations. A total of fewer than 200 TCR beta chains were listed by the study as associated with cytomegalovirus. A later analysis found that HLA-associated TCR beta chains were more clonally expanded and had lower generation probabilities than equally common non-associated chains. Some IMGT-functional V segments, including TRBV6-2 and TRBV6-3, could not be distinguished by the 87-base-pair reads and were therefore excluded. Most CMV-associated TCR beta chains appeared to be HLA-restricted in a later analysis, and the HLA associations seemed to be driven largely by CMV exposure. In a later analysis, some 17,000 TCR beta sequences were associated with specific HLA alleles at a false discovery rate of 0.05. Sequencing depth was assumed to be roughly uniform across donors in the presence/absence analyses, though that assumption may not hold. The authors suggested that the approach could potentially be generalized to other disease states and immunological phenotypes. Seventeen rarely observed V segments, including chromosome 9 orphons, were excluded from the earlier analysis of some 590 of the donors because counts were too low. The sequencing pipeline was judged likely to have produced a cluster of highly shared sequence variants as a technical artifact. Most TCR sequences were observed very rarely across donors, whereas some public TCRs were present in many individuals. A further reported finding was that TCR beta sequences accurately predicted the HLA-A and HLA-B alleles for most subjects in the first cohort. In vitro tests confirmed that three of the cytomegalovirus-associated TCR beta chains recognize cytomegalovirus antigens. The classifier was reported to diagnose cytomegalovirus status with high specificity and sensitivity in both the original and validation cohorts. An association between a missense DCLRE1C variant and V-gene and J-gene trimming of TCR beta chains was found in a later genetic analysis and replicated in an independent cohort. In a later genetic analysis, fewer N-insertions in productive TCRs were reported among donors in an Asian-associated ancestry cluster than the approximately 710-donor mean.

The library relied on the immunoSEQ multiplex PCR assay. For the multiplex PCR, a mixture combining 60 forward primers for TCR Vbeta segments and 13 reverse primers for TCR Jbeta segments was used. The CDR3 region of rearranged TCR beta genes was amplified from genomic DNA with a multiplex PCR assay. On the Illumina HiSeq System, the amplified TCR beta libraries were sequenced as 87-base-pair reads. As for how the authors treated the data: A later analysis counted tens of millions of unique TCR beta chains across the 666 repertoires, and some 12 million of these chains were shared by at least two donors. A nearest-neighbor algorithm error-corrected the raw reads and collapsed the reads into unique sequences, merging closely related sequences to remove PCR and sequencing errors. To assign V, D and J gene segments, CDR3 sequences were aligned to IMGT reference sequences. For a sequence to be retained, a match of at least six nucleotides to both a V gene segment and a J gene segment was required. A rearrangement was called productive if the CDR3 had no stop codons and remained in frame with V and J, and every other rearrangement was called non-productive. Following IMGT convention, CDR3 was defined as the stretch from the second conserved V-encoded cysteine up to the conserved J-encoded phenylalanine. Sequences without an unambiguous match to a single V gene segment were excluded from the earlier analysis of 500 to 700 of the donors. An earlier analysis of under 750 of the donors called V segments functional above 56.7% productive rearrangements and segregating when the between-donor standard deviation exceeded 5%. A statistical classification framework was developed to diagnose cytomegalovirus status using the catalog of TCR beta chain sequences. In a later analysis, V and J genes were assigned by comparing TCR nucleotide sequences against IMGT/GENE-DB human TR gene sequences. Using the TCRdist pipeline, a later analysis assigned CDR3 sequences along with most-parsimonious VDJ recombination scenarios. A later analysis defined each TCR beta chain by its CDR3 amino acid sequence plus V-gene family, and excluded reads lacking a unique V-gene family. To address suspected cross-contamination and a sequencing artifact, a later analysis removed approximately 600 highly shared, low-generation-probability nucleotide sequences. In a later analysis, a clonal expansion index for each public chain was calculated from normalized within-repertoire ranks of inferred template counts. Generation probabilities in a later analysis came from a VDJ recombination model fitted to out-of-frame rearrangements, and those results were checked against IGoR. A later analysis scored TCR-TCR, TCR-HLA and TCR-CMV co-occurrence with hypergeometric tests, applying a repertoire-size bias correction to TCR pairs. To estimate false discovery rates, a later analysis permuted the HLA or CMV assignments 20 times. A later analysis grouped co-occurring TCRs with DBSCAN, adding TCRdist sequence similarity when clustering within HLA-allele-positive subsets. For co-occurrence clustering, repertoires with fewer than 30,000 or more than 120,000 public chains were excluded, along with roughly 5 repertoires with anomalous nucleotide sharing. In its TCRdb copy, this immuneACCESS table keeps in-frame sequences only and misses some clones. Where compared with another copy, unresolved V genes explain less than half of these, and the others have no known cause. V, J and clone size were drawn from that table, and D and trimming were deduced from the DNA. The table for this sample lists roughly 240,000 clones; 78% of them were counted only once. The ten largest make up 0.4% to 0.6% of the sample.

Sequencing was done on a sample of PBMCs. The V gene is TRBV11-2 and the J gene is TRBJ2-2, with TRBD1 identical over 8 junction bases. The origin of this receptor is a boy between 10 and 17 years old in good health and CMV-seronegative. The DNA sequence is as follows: TGTGCCAGCAGCTTTGACAGGGGAAGGGAAACCGGGGAGCTGTTTTTT. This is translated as CASSFDRGRETGELFF.